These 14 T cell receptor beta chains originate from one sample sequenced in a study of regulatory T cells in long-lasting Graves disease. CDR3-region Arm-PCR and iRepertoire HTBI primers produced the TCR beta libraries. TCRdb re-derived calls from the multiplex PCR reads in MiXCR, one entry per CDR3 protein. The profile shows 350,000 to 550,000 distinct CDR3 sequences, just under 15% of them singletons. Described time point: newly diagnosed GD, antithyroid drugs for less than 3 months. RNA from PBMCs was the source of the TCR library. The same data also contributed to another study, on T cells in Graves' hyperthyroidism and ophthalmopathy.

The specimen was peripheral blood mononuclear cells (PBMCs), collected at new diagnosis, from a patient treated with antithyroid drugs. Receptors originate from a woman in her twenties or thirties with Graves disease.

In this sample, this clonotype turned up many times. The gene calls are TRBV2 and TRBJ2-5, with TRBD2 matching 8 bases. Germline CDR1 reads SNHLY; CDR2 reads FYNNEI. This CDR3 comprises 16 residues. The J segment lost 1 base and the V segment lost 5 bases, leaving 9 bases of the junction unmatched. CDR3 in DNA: TGTGCCAGCAGTTATTATAGCGGGGCGATCCAAGAGACCCAGTACTTC. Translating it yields CASSYYSGAIQETQYF.

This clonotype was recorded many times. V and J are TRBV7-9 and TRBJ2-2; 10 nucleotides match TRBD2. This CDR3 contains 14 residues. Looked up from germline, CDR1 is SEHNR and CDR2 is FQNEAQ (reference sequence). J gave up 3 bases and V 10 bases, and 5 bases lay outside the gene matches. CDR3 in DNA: TGTGCCACCACCGGGACTAGCGACACCGGGGAGCTGTTTTTT. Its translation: CATTGTSDTGELFF.

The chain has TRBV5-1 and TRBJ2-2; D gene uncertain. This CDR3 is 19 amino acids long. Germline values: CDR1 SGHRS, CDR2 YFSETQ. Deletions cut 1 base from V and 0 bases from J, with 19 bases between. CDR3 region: CASSLRASRDAANTGELFF. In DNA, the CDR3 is TGCGCCAGCAGCTTGAGGGCATCGAGAGATGCTGCGAACACCGGGGAGCTGTTTTTT.

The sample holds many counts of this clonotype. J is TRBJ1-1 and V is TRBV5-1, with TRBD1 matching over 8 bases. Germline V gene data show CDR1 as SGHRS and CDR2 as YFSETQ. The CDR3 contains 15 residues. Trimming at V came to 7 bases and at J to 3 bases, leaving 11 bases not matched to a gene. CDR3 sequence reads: CASSRGPRHYTEAFF. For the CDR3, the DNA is TGCGCCAGCTCCAGGGGGCCCCGGCACTACACTGAAGCTTTCTTT.

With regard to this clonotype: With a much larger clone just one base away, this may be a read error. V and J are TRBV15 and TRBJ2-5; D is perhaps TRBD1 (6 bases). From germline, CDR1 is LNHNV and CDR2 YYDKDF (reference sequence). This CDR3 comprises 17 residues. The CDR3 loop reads CAASRVMHREIQETQYF. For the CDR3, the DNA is TGTGCCGCCAGCAGAGTGATGCACAGGGAGATTCAAGAGACCCAGTACTTC. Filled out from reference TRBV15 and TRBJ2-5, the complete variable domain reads DAMVIQNPRYQVTQFGKPVTLSCSQTLNHNVMYWYQQKSSQAPKLLFHYYDKDFNNEADTPDNFQSRRPNTSFCFLDIRSPGLGDTAMYLCAASRVMHREIQETQYFGPGTRLLVL.

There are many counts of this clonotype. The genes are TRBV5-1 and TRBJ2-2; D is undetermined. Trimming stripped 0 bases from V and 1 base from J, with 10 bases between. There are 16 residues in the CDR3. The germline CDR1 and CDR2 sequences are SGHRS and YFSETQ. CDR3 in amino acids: CASSLVGGMNTGELFF. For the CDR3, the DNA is TGCGCCAGCAGCTTGGTTGGCGGAATGAACACCGGGGAGCTGTTTTTT.

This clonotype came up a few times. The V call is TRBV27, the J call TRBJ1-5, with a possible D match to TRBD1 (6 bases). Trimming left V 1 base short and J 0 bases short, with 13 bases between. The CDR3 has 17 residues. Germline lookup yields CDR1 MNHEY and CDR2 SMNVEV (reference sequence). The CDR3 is CASSLFSGGYSNQPQHF. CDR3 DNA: TGTGCCAGCAGTTTATTTTCCGGGGGCTATAGCAATCAGCCCCAGCATTTT.

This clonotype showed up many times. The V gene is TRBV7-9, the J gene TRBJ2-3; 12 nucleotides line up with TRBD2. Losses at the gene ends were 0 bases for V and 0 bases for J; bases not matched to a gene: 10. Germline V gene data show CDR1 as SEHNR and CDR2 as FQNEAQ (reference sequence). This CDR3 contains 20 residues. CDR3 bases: TGTGCCAGCAGCTTAGCCGGGACTAGCGGGCCGGTGCGTAGCACAGATACGCAGTATTTT. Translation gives CASSLAGTSGPVRSTDTQYF.

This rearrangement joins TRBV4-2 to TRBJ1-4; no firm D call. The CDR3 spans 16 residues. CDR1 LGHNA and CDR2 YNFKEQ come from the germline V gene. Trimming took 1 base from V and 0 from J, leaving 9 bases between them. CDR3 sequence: CASSQAVSATNEKLFF. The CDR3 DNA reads TGTGCCAGCAGCCAAGCTGTCTCTGCAACTAATGAAAAACTGTTTTTT.

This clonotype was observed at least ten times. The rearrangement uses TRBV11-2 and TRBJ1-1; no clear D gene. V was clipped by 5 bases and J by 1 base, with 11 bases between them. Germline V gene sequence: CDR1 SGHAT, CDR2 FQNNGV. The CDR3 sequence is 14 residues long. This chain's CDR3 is CASSLADWNTEAFF. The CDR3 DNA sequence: TGTGCCAGCAGCCTGGCGGATTGGAACACTGAAGCTTTCTTT.

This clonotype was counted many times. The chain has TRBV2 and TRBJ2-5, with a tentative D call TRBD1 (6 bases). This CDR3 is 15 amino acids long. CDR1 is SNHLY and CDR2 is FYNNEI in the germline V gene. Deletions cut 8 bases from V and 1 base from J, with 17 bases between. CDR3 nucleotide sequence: TGTGCCAGCGGTGCCGCCGGACAGTTCCAAGAGACCCAGTACTTC. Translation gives CASGAAGQFQETQYF.

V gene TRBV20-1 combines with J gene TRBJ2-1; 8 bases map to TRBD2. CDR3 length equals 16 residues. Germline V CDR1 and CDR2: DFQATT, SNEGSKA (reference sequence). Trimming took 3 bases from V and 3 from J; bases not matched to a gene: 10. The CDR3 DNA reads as TGCAGTGCTAGTTCCCAGCGGGAGCGCTTCTACAATGAGCAGTTCTTC. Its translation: CSASSQRERFYNEQFF.

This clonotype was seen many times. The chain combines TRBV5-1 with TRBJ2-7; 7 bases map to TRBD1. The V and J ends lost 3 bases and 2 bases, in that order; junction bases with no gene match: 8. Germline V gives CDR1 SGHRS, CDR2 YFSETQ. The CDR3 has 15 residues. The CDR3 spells CASSWKLTGPYEQYF. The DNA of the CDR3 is TGCGCCAGCAGCTGGAAGCTGACAGGGCCCTACGAGCAGTACTTC.

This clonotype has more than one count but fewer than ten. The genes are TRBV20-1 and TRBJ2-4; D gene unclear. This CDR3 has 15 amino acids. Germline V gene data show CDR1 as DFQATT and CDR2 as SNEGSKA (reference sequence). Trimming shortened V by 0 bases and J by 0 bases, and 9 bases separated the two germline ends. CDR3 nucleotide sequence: TGCAGTGCTAGAGATTTGGAACTAGCCAAAAACATTCAGTACTTC. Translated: CSARDLELAKNIQYF.